The text below deals with one T cell receptor (beta chain). The antigen is unknown. This sample stems from a study of cytomegalovirus exposure and HLA in healthy donors. Study results and limitations: Highest at DRB1 and lowest at HLA-C, TCR association rates differed among HLA loci in a later analysis. Presence/absence analyses assumed roughly uniform sequencing depth across donors. Segments of the TCR beta V type were, in most cases, productive about 90% or about 30% of the time in an earlier analysis.

The study ran its PCR with 60 Vbeta and 13 Jbeta primers. TCRdb keeps only in-frame clones here, not all; method: immunoSEQ multiplex PCR. Here the sample spans under 200,000 clones, around 82% being singletons. The sample comprised PBMCs. The clonotype comes from a middle-aged man in good health and CMV-seropositive.

The CDR3 coding sequence is TGTGCCAGCAGCGGGGGGGGGAACACTGAAGCTTTCTTT. This gives the protein CASSGGGNTEAFF. The chain employs TRBV7-3 and TRBJ1-1, with D possibly being TRBD1 (5 bases). Germline CDR1 is SGHTA and CDR2 is FQGTGA. V was pared by 5 bases and J by 1 base, with 8 bases between. The CDR3 is 13 amino acids.